Reported below is one TCR beta chain. The antigen is not known. The data were obtained in a study of beta chain features in type 1 diabetes. General study points: For Type 1 diabetes patients, all four CD4+ subsets carried TCRB CDR3s that were moderately but significantly shorter. HLA influence on TCRB rearrangement stayed unresolved here. Compared with healthy donors, patients appeared to share more similar naive, central memory and regulatory TCRB repertoires.

One heparinised blood draw, averaging about 0.11 L, came from each donor. The CDR3 contains 16 residues. With V trimmed by 9 bases and J by 5 bases, 14 bases remained unmatched. From germline, CDR1 is SNHLY and CDR2 FYNNEI. Every isolated RNA sample was fully reverse transcribed, so sequencing captured expressed TCRB transcripts. The method was immunoSEQ multiplex PCR; TCRdb's version includes in-frame clones alone and lacks a portion of them. The profile covers some 230,000 clones, with over 8.5% appearing a single time and around 0.037% taken by the ten largest. The source is a young woman in good health. This chain uses TRBV2 with TRBJ2-1; 9 bases line up with TRBD2. The specimen sequenced was naive CD4+ T cells from blood. The CDR3 DNA sequence: TGTGCCAGAGACCGGCTTCTAGCGGGATTTAACAATGAGCAGTTCTTC. This codes for CARDRLLAGFNNEQFF.